The 14 T cell receptor beta chains listed next were all sequenced from one sample in a study of cytomegalovirus exposure and HLA in healthy donors (TCRdb year 2017). Library preparation used the immunoSEQ multiplex PCR assay. The multiplex PCR relied on a mix of 60 forward primers for TCR Vbeta segments and 13 reverse primers for TCR Jbeta segments. The immuneACCESS repertoire file appears here via TCRdb, limited to in-frame rearrangements. These files lack a portion of the clones; in checked studies, under half of the deficit traces to unresolved V genes, and the cause of the others is not known. Recorded for this sample are 100,000 to 150,000 clones; around 77% of them occurred a single time. The ten top clones hold roughly 3.7% of the sample. The sample taken for sequencing was PBMCs. The receptors here all came from a human donor in good health.

The J gene is TRBJ2-5, the V gene TRBV30; TRBD2 aligns across 8 bases. Looked up from germline, CDR1 is GTSNPN and CDR2 is SVGIG (reference sequence). This CDR3 is 18 amino acids long. Losses at the gene ends were 0 bases for V and 2 bases for J; bases not matched to a gene: 14. The CDR3 loop reads CAWSVGTTSATLQETQYF. In nucleotides, the CDR3 is TGTGCCTGGAGTGTGGGGACGACTAGCGCGACTTTACAAGAGACCCAGTACTTC.

The chain is built from TRBV6-1 and TRBJ2-7; TRBD1 agrees at 7 bases. The CDR3 is 12 amino acids. The V gene end was trimmed by 6 bases and the J gene end by 6 bases; junction bases not matched to a gene: 5. CDR1 is MNHNS and CDR2 is SASEGT in the germline V gene. The CDR3 nucleotides are TGTGCCAGCAGCCGGGACAGAGGCGAGCAGTACTTC. Encoded protein: CASSRDRGEQYF.

There are a few counts of this clone. The chain has TRBV11-2 and TRBJ2-7; perhaps TRBD1 as D (6 bases). V was trimmed by 4 bases and J by 4 bases, leaving 8 bases between them. CDR3 size: 12 residues. CDR1 and CDR2 from the germline V gene are SGHAT and FQNNGV. DNA for the CDR3: TGTGCCAGCAGCTCTGGACAGTACGAGCAGTACTTC. Amino acid sequence: CASSSGQYEQYF.

The genes are TRBV10-3 and TRBJ2-7; D is possibly TRBD2 (5 bases). The length of the CDR3 is 17 residues. With 4 bases removed from V and 0 bases from J, the gap between germline ends came to 19 bases. Germline V lookup: CDR1 ENHRY, CDR2 SYGVKD. CDR3 sequence reads: CAISALAMEPSSYEQYF. CDR3 bases: TGTGCCATCAGTGCCCTAGCTATGGAGCCCAGCTCCTACGAGCAGTACTTC.

This chain joins TRBV2 and TRBJ1-1; D may be TRBD1 (5 bases). V shed 8 bases and J shed 3 bases, with 19 bases lying between them. The CDR3 is made up of 15 amino acids. Looked up from germline, CDR1 is SNHLY and CDR2 is FYNNEI. The CDR3 DNA reads TGTGCCAGCTCCTGGGAAGGGGCTGCGGACACTGAAGCTTTCTTT. As protein: CASSWEGAADTEAFF.

This clone was found once. The V and J genes are TRBV18 and TRBJ1-4; 9 nucleotides match TRBD1. The germline V gene has CDR1 KGHSH and CDR2 LQKENI. CDR3 size: 16 residues. The trim removed 2 bases at V and 5 bases at J, leaving 6 bases unmatched. The CDR3, as DNA: TGTGCCAGCTCACCATCGAGGACAGGGGAGAATGAAAAACTGTTTTTT. Translated, it gives CASSPSRTGENEKLFF.

The chain employs TRBV19 and TRBJ1-2, with a possible D match to TRBD1 (5 bases). The CDR3 loop spans 12 amino acids. Germline values: CDR1 LNHDA, CDR2 SQIVND (reference sequence). Trimming shortened V by 5 bases and J by 8 bases, and 12 bases separated the two germline ends. The CDR3 bases are TGTGCCAGTAGTTGGGGCCAAGGGGGCTACACCTTC. Translation: CASSWGQGGYTF.

The chain has TRBV5-1 and TRBJ2-1, with TRBD1 matching 9 bases. Looked up from germline, CDR1 is SGHRS and CDR2 is YFSETQ. CDR3 size: 15 residues. Unmatched junction bases numbered 5, after V lost 4 bases and J lost 3 bases. The CDR3 protein is CASSIGQGHYNEQFF. DNA of the CDR3: TGCGCCAGCAGCATAGGACAGGGGCACTACAATGAGCAGTTCTTC.

The V call is TRBV7-9, the J call TRBJ2-7; 7 bases map to TRBD2. Germline V gene lookup returns CDR1 SEHNR and CDR2 FQNEAQ (reference sequence). V shed 1 base, J shed 2 bases, and the junction held 11 bases outside the gene matches. CDR3 size: 17 residues. CDR3 region: CASSLEGGRENAYEQYF. The CDR3 DNA sequence: TGTGCCAGCAGCTTAGAAGGAGGGCGGGAGAACGCCTACGAGCAGTACTTC.

The rearrangement links TRBV6-1 to TRBJ1-5; D unclear. V was pared by 6 bases and J by 6 bases, with 9 bases between. Germline V gene data show CDR1 as MNHNS and CDR2 as SASEGT. The CDR3 totals 12 residues. The CDR3 spells CASRIGSQPQHF. The CDR3 nucleotides read TGTGCCAGCAGGATCGGGTCTCAGCCCCAGCATTTT.

The chain has TRBV30 and TRBJ1-5; 7 bases map to TRBD1. The J segment lost 4 bases and the V segment lost 8 bases, leaving 14 bases of the junction unmatched. Germline V gene sequence: CDR1 GTSNPN, CDR2 SVGIG (reference sequence). The CDR3 contains 15 residues. Written as DNA, the CDR3 is TGTGCCCTACGGGACAGTCTCGGGGGTAATCAGCCCCAGCATTTT. This sequence encodes CALRDSLGGNQPQHF.

The chain has TRBV28 and TRBJ2-7; D might be TRBD1 (6 bases). This CDR3 region has 14 residues. The V gene's germline CDR1 is MDHEN and CDR2 SYDVKM. V lost 6 bases to trimming and J lost 5 bases, with 17 bases between them. CDR3 in amino acids: CASRKSGERDEQYF. The CDR3 DNA sequence: TGTGCCAGCAGGAAATCAGGGGAACGCGACGAGCAGTACTTC.

The count of this clone is one. The chain recombines TRBV28 with TRBJ2-7; 7 positions agree with TRBD2. Trimming took 0 bases from V and 6 from J; bases not matched to a gene: 5. In germline, CDR1 is MDHEN, CDR2 SYDVKM. The CDR3 has 14 residues. CDR3 region: CASSLWGGKGEQYF. The CDR3 nucleotides read TGTGCCAGCAGTTTATGGGGGGGGAAGGGCGAGCAGTACTTC.

The gene calls are TRBV2 and TRBJ1-3; D is possibly TRBD1 (6 bases). CDR1 is SNHLY and CDR2 is FYNNEI in the germline V gene. This CDR3 has 15 residues. With 3 bases removed from V and 3 bases from J, the gap between germline ends came to 12 bases. In DNA form, the CDR3 reads TGTGCCAGCAGTGACGAGCAGGGGAGTGGAAACACCATATATTTT. Protein sequence: CASSDEQGSGNTIYF.